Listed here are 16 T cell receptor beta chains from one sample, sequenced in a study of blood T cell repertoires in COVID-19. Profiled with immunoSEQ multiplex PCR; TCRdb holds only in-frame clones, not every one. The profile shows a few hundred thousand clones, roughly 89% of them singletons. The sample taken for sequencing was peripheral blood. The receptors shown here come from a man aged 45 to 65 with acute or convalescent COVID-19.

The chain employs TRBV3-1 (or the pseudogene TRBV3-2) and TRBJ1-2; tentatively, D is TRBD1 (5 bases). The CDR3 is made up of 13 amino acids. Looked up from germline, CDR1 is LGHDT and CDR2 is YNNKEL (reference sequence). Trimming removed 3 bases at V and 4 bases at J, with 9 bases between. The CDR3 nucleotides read TGTGCCAGCAGCCACCAGGACATCTATGGCTACACCTTC. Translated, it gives CASSHQDIYGYTF.

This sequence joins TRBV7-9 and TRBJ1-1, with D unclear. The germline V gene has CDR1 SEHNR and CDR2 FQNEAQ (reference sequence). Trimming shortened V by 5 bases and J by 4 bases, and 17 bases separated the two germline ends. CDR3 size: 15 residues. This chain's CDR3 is CASSAMTVAVTEAFF. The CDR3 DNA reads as TGTGCCAGCAGCGCCATGACGGTAGCTGTCACTGAAGCTTTCTTT.

CDR3 in amino acids: CASSQVGLSGNTIYF. In DNA form, the CDR3 reads TGTGCCAGCAGCCAAGTCGGTCTCTCTGGAAACACCATATATTTT. The chain uses TRBV3-1 (or the pseudogene TRBV3-2) and TRBJ1-3; D is undetermined. The CDR3 totals 15 residues. Germline V gives CDR1 LGHDT, CDR2 YNNKEL (reference sequence). V gave up 1 base and J gave up 0 bases, with 7 bases separating them.

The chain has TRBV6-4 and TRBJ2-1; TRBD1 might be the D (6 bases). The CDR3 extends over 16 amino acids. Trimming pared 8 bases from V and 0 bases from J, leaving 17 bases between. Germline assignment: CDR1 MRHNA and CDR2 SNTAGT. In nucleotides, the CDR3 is TGTGCCAGCCCGTCCAACACAGGGAGCTCCTACAATGAGCAGTTCTTC. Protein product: CASPSNTGSSYNEQFF.

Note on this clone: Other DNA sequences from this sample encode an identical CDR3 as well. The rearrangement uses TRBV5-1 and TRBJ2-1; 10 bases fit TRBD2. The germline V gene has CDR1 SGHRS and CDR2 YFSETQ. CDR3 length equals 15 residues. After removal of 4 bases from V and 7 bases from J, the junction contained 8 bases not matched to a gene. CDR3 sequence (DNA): TGCGCCAGCAGCGCCGGACTAGCGGACTATAATGAGCAGTTCTTC. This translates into CASSAGLADYNEQFF.

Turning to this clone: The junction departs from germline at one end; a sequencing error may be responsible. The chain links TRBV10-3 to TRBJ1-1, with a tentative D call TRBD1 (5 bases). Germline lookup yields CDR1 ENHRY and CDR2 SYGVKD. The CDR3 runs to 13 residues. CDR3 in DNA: TGTGCCCTCAGGGCCCAGGGGAACACTGAAGCTTTCTTT. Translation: CALRAQGNTEAFF.

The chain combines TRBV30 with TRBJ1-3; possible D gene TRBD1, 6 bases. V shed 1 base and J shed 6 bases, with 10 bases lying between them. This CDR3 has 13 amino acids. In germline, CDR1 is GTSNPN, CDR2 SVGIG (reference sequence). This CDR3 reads CAWSDRVVNTIYF. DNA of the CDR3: TGTGCCTGGAGTGACAGGGTGGTAAACACCATATATTTT. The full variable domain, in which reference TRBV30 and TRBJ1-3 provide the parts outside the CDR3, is SQTIHQWPATLVQPVGSPLSLECTVEGTSNPNLYWYRQAAGRGLQLLFYSVGIGQISSEVPQNLSASRPQDRQFILSSKKLLLSDSGFYLCAWSDRVVNTIYFGEGSWLTVV.

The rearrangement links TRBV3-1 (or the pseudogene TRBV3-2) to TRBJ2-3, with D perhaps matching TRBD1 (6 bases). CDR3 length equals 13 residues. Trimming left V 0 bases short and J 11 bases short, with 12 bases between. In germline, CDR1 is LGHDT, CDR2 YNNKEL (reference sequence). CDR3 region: CASSQDPGQLQYF. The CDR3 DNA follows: TGTGCCAGCAGCCAAGATCCCGGACAGTTGCAGTATTTT.

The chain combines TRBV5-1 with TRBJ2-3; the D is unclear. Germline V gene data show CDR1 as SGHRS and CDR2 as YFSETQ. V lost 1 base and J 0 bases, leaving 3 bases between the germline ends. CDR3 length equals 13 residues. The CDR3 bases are TGCGCCAGCAGCTTGCAAAGCACAGATACGCAGTATTTT. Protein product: CASSLQSTDTQYF.

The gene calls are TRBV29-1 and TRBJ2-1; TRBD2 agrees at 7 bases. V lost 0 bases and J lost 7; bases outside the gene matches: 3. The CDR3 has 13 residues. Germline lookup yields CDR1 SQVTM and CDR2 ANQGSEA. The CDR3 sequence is CSVEDRGGNEQFF. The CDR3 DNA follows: TGCAGCGTTGAAGATCGCGGGGGAAATGAGCAGTTCTTC.

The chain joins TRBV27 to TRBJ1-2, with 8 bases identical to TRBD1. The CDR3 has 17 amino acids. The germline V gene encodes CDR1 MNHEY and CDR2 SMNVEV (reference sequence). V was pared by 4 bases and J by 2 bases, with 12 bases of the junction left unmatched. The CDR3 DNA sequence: TGTGCCAGCAGTTCTATTTCTCGGACAGGGTCCAACTATGGCTACACCTTC. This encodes CASSSISRTGSNYGYTF.

The CDR3 region is CAISLGQGGGETQYF. In nucleotides, the CDR3 is TGTGCCATCAGCCTGGGACAGGGAGGAGGAGAGACCCAGTACTTC. This rearrangement joins TRBV10-3 to TRBJ2-5, with 9 nucleotides matching TRBD1. The CDR3 loop spans 15 amino acids. CDR1 is ENHRY and CDR2 is SYGVKD in the germline V gene. V lost 6 bases, J lost 4 bases, and 9 bases stayed unmatched.

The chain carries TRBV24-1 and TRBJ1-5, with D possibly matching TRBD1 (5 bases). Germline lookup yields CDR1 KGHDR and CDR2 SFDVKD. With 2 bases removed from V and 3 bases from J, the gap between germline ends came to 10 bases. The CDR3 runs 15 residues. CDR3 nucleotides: TGTGCCACCAGTGATTCGGGAGGGGACAATCAGCCCCAGCATTTT. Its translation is CATSDSGGDNQPQHF.

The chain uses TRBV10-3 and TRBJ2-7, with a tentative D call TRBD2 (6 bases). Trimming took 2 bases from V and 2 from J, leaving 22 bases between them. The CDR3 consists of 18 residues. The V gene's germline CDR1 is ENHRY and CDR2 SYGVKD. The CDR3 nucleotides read TGTGCCATCAGTGAGCCGAAACTAAGTAACGGGGGTGCCTACGAGCAGTACTTC. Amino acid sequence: CAISEPKLSNGGAYEQYF.

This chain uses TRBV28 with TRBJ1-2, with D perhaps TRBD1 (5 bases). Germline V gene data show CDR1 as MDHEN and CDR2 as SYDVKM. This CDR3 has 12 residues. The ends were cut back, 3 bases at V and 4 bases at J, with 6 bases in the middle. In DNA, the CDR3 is TGTGCCAGCAGTTTGGGGCTCTATGGCTACACCTTC. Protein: CASSLGLYGYTF.

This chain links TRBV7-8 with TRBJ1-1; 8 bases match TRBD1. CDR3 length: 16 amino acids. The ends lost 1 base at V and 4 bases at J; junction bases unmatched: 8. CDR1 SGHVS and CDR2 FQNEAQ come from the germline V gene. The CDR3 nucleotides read TGTGCCAGCAGCTTAGGCCAGGGGGCGAGAGGCACTGAAGCTTTCTTT. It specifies CASSLGQGARGTEAFF.